Listed here are 32 T cell receptor beta chains from one sample, sequenced in a study of regulatory T cells in long-lasting Graves disease. Time point meaning: newly diagnosed GD, antithyroid drugs for less than 3 months. Isolated PBMC RNA provided the starting material for the TCR library. According to the study, TCR beta libraries were built with iRepertoire HTBI primers and CDR3-region Arm-PCR. From the multiplex PCR reads, TCRdb called clonotypes with MiXCR, one entry per CDR3 protein. The data show 350,000 to 550,000 distinct CDR3 sequences, with about 14% seen just once and 17% held by the top ten. Another study also made use of these data, one on T cells in Graves' hyperthyroidism and ophthalmopathy.

This sample comprised peripheral blood mononuclear cells (PBMCs), obtained at new diagnosis, from a patient treated with antithyroid drugs. Source of these receptors: a woman aged 45-59 years with Graves disease.

This clonotype has ten or more counts. This chain links TRBV20-1 with TRBJ2-3, with 8 nucleotides matching TRBD2. This CDR3 contains 19 residues. The V and J ends lost 3 bases and 0 bases, in that order; junction bases with no gene match: 17. The germline CDR1 and CDR2 sequences are DFQATT and SNEGSKA (reference sequence). CDR3 nucleotide sequence: TGCAGTGCTAGCAGGATTCCCCAGCGGGGGACTTTCAGCACAGATACGCAGTATTTT. Translated: CSASRIPQRGTFSTDTQYF.

Regarding this clonotype: Relative to the germline gene, one junction end is altered; a read error may explain this. V and J are TRBV6-1 and TRBJ2-1; D possibly matches TRBD1 or TRBD2 (5 bases each). The CDR3 is 13 amino acids. The germline V gene has CDR1 MNHNS and CDR2 SASEGT. The CDR3 loop reads CASSRDRYNEQLF. CDR3 coding DNA: TGTGCCAGCAGTCGGGACCGTTACAATGAGCAGCTCTTC.

This clonotype was recorded at least ten times. At one end, the junction sequence differs from germline, possibly due to a read error. This sequence joins TRBV20-1 and TRBJ2-1, with 7 nucleotides matching TRBD2. Germline-derived CDR1 and CDR2 are DFQATT and SNEGSKA (reference sequence). The CDR3 consists of 15 residues. CDR3 nucleotide sequence: TGTAGTGCTCCGGACCCGGGACTACCTGACAATGAGCAGTTCTTC. It is translated as CSAPDPGLPDNEQFF.

This clonotype was seen more than once but under ten times. This chain uses TRBV20-1 with TRBJ2-1; TRBD2 agrees at 10 bases. V gave up 0 bases and J gave up 7 bases; unmatched junction bases: 6. Germline V CDR1 and CDR2: DFQATT, SNEGSKA (reference sequence). CDR3 length equals 15 residues. The CDR3 spells CSARDRLAGVNEQFF. The CDR3 bases are TGCAGTGCTAGAGATAGGCTAGCGGGAGTAAATGAGCAGTTCTTC.

This clonotype was seen at least ten times. V gene TRBV28 combines with J gene TRBJ1-2; D remains unclear. Germline CDR1 and CDR2: MDHEN and SYDVKM. CDR3 length: 15 residues. V lost 4 bases and J 5 bases, leaving 17 bases between the germline ends. The CDR3 sequence is CASSYRRFLPYGYTF. The CDR3 coding sequence is TGTGCCAGCAGTTATAGGCGCTTCTTACCATATGGCTACACCTTC.

In this sample, this clonotype turned up many times. This chain uses TRBV6-2 or TRBV6-3 with TRBJ2-2; D perhaps matches TRBD1 (7 bases). CDR3 length: 15 residues. Germline V gives CDR1 MNHEY, CDR2 SVGEGT. V gave up 5 bases and J gave up 5 bases, with 15 bases separating them. CDR3 nucleotides: TGTGCCAGCAGTCAGGGGGGACACAAAACCGGGGAGCTGTTTTTT. Translating gives CASSQGGHKTGELFF.

This clonotype has ten or more counts. This rearrangement joins TRBV28 to TRBJ1-1; 7 bases fit TRBD1. This CDR3 contains 17 residues. The V gene end was trimmed by 4 bases and the J gene end by 4 bases; junction bases not matched to a gene: 15. Looked up from germline, CDR1 is MDHEN and CDR2 is SYDVKM. DNA of the CDR3: TGTGCCAGCAGTTACGGACAGGCGTCAGGGGTCCGCACTGAAGCTTTCTTT. Protein: CASSYGQASGVRTEAFF.

This clonotype was picked up a small number of times. The genes are TRBV5-1 and TRBJ2-2, with 8 bases aligning to TRBD2. The V segment lost 0 bases and the J segment 5 bases; nucleotides outside the gene matches: 3. The length of the CDR3 is 15 residues. The germline gives CDR1 SGHRS, CDR2 YFSETQ. CDR3 in amino acids: CASSLDREGTGELFF. The CDR3 region has the DNA TGCGCCAGCAGCTTGGACCGGGAGGGGACCGGGGAGCTGTTTTTT.

This clonotype has at least ten counts. The gene calls are TRBV7-8 and TRBJ1-5; D unresolved. This CDR3 has 15 amino acids. CDR1 SGHVS and CDR2 FQNEAQ come from the germline V gene. Between the trimmed V and J ends, which lost 1 base and 3 bases, there was a span of 10 bases. The DNA for the CDR3 is TGTGCCAGCAGCTTAGGCTGGGATAACAATCAGCCCCAGCATTTT. Translating it yields CASSLGWDNNQPQHF.

This clonotype has only a few counts. The chain carries TRBV28 and TRBJ1-2; 11 bases agree with TRBD1. Losses at the gene ends were 8 bases for V and 4 bases for J; bases not matched to a gene: 15. Germline lookup yields CDR1 MDHEN and CDR2 SYDVKM. This CDR3 has 17 residues. The CDR3 sequence: CASAFWELGTGGYGYTF. Written as DNA, the CDR3 is TGTGCCAGCGCTTTTTGGGAGTTAGGGACAGGGGGCTATGGCTACACCTTC.

As DNA, the CDR3 is TGCAGCGTTGGCGGACTAGAGGTCCGGGGTTCAATCTACGAGCAGTACTTC. As protein: CSVGGLEVRGSIYEQYF. The gene calls are TRBV29-1 and TRBJ2-7, with TRBD2 matching over 7 bases. Germline V gives CDR1 SQVTM, CDR2 ANQGSEA. With 4 bases clipped from V and 3 bases from J, the junction kept 18 bases outside the gene matches. The CDR3 length is 17 residues.

This clonotype was seen at least ten times. The chain uses TRBV25-1 and TRBJ2-1; 7 bases agree with TRBD2. V shed 5 bases and J 0 bases; nucleotides not matched to a gene: 7. The germline CDR1 and CDR2 sequences are MGHDK and SYGVNS. This CDR3 comprises 16 residues. CDR3 sequence (DNA): TGTGCCAGCAGTTGGTTCGGCGGGAGCTCCTACAATGAGCAGTTCTTC. Translated: CASSWFGGSSYNEQFF.

This clonotype was seen at least ten times. V is TRBV30 and J is TRBJ2-2; D call uncertain. The V and J ends lost 2 bases and 6 bases respectively, with 7 bases between them. The CDR3 totals 12 residues. CDR1 and CDR2 (germline): GTSNPN, SVGIG (reference sequence). CDR3 coding DNA: TGTGCCTGGAGTCCTGTATCCGGGGAGCTGTTTTTT. Translated: CAWSPVSGELFF. The variable domain in full, with the rest retrieved from reference TRBV30 and TRBJ2-2, is SQTIHQWPATLVQPVGSPLSLECTVEGTSNPNLYWYRQAAGRGLQLLFYSVGIGQISSEVPQNLSASRPQDRQFILSSKKLLLSDSGFYLCAWSPVSGELFFGEGSRLTVL.

This clonotype was found many times. The J gene is TRBJ2-5, the V gene TRBV5-4, with D possibly TRBD2 on 6 matching bases. Germline V gene lookup returns CDR1 SGHNT and CDR2 YYREEE (reference sequence). V was trimmed by 3 bases and J by 0 bases, leaving 12 bases between them. The CDR3 contains 15 residues. CDR3 in DNA: TGTGCCAGCAGCTCGGGGACTGCAGACCAAGAGACCCAGTACTTC. This gives the protein CASSSGTADQETQYF.

This clonotype has just a few counts. This chain uses TRBV7-9 with TRBJ2-7, with TRBD1 identical over 9 bases. Germline V gene sequence: CDR1 SEHNR, CDR2 FQNEAQ (reference sequence). V shed 5 bases, J shed 9 bases, and the junction held 8 bases outside the gene matches. This CDR3 has 13 residues. The CDR3 DNA is TGTGCCAGCAGCCCCGGGACAGGGAGATGGCAGTACTTC. It specifies CASSPGTGRWQYF.

This clonotype was counted at least ten times. The rearrangement joins TRBV7-9 to TRBJ1-5; possibly TRBD1 for D (6 bases). From germline, CDR1 is SEHNR and CDR2 FQNEAQ (reference sequence). This CDR3 comprises 14 residues. V was pared by 4 bases and J by 9 bases, with 16 bases between. The CDR3 coding sequence is TGTGCCAGCAGCTCCACAGGGACCCTATCGCCCCAGCATTTT. As protein: CASSSTGTLSPQHF.

The rearrangement uses TRBV7-8 and TRBJ1-1; no clear D gene. V was trimmed by 5 bases and J by 5 bases, leaving 12 bases between them. The CDR3 has 13 amino acids. Germline values: CDR1 SGHVS, CDR2 FQNEAQ. In DNA, the CDR3 is TGTGCCAGCAGCCCATTAGGGCGGACTGAAGCTTTCTTT. The encoded protein is CASSPLGRTEAFF.

At least ten counts were recorded for this clonotype. The V gene is TRBV12-3 or TRBV12-4, the J gene TRBJ1-1, with D perhaps matching TRBD1 (5 bases). Trimming left V 3 bases short and J 6 bases short, with 8 bases between. The CDR3 has 12 residues. The CDR3 reads CASSFGAAEAFF. In DNA form, the CDR3 reads TGTGCCAGCAGTTTCGGGGCCGCTGAAGCTTTCTTT.

This clonotype was seen ten or more times. J is TRBJ2-1 and V is TRBV12-3 or TRBV12-4; 8 bases match TRBD1. V shed 4 bases and J 2 bases; nucleotides not matched to a gene: 1. The CDR3 length is 14 residues. CDR3 loop: CASSSRGPYNEQFF. CDR3 sequence (DNA): TGTGCCAGCAGTTCCAGGGGGCCCTACAATGAGCAGTTCTTC.

This clonotype was counted at least ten times. The CDR3 loop reads CASSPGTGGSSGYTF. The CDR3 DNA reads as TGTGCCAGCAGTCCCGGGACAGGGGGGAGTAGTGGCTACACCTTC. The gene calls are TRBV27 and TRBJ1-2; the match to TRBD1 covers 11 bases. Per the germline V gene, CDR1 is MNHEY and CDR2 is SMNVEV (reference sequence). Trimming removed 5 bases from V and 7 bases from J; junction bases left unmatched: 9. This CDR3 region has 15 residues.

This clonotype has ten or more counts. The chain combines TRBV7-3 with TRBJ2-2, with 8 bases matching TRBD2. The V gene's germline CDR1 is SGHTA and CDR2 FQGTGA. This CDR3 has 16 residues. V gave up 5 bases and J gave up 1 base; unmatched junction bases: 6. CDR3 sequence (DNA): TGTGCCAGCAGCACGGAACTAGCGGTGAACACCGGGGAGCTGTTTTTT. This sequence encodes CASSTELAVNTGELFF.

This clonotype was observed many times. The chain combines TRBV6-1 with TRBJ2-1; 12 nucleotides agree with TRBD2. The V gene end was trimmed by 4 bases and the J gene end by 5 bases; junction bases not matched to a gene: 9. The germline V gene has CDR1 MNHNS and CDR2 SASEGT. This CDR3 comprises 17 residues. CDR3 bases: TGTGCCAGCAGTGGGCCAAGGACTAGCGGGGATAACAATGAGCAGTTCTTC. This codes for CASSGPRTSGDNNEQFF.

V and J are TRBV28 and TRBJ2-7; D is possibly TRBD1 or TRBD2 (5 bases each). The CDR3 has 13 residues. Germline V gene data show CDR1 as MDHEN and CDR2 as SYDVKM. CDR3 in DNA: TGTGTTACACGAGGGGCTGAACCCTACGAGCAGTACTTC. Its protein product is CVTRGAEPYEQYF.

This clonotype has at least ten counts. The gene calls are TRBV3-1 and TRBJ1-1; 9 positions agree with TRBD1. Germline V gene lookup returns CDR1 LGHDT and CDR2 YNNKEL (reference sequence). The CDR3 consists of 14 residues. Trimming cost V 6 bases and J 4 bases; bases outside gene matches: 6. This chain's CDR3 is CASRKTGGGTEAFF. As DNA, the CDR3 is TGTGCCAGCAGGAAGACAGGGGGAGGCACTGAAGCTTTCTTT. The full variable domain, in which reference TRBV3-1 and TRBJ1-1 provide the parts outside the CDR3, is DTAVSQTPKYLVTQMGNDKSIKCEQNLGHDTMYWYKQDSKKFLKIMFSYNNKELIINETVPNRFSPKSPDKAHLNLHINSLELGDSAVYFCASRKTGGGTEAFFGQGTRLTVV.

This clonotype has at least ten counts. The chain has TRBV6-6 and TRBJ2-7; D ambiguous. Looked up from germline, CDR1 is MNHNY and CDR2 is SVGAGI (reference sequence). CDR3 length: 17 amino acids. V was trimmed by 0 bases and J by 0 bases, leaving 15 bases between them. CDR3 loop: CASSYSFSLGRSYEQYF. Here the CDR3 DNA reads TGTGCCAGCAGTTACTCGTTCTCACTCGGACGCTCCTACGAGCAGTACTTC.

The V gene is TRBV25-1, the J gene TRBJ2-1, with TRBD2 matching over 8 bases. The CDR3 extends over 17 amino acids. Trimming removed 6 bases from V and 0 bases from J; junction bases left unmatched: 10. Germline CDR1 and CDR2: MGHDK and SYGVNS. This CDR3 reads CASSEAGVGSSYNEQFF. Written as DNA, the CDR3 is TGTGCCAGCAGCGAAGCGGGAGTGGGGAGCTCCTACAATGAGCAGTTCTTC.

This rearrangement joins TRBV18 to TRBJ1-3; 7 positions match TRBD1. Germline values: CDR1 KGHSH, CDR2 LQKENI. With 2 bases clipped from V and 2 bases from J, the junction kept 3 bases outside the gene matches. The CDR3 is made up of 15 amino acids. Here the CDR3 DNA reads TGTGCCAGCTCACCAAAGACAGGGCCTGGAAACACCATATATTTT. It translates to CASSPKTGPGNTIYF.

In this sample, this clonotype turned up many times. The V call is TRBV27, the J call TRBJ2-3; weak D call: TRBD1 (6 bases). The CDR3 totals 15 residues. V lost 0 bases to trimming and J lost 0 bases, with 7 bases between them. Germline assignment: CDR1 MNHEY and CDR2 SMNVEV (reference sequence). In DNA form, the CDR3 reads TGTGCCAGCAGTTTATCTACAGGGAGCACAGATACGCAGTATTTT. Amino acids: CASSLSTGSTDTQYF.

This clonotype was observed many times. The V and J genes are TRBV5-8 and TRBJ2-3, with TRBD2 identical over 7 bases. Germline V gene sequence: CDR1 SGHTS, CDR2 YDEGEE. The CDR3 is 17 amino acids. With 1 base clipped from V and 2 bases from J, the junction kept 10 bases outside the gene matches. CDR3 nucleotides: TGTGCCAGCAGCTTGTTTCTAAGCGGGACCTACACAGATACGCAGTATTTT. This encodes CASSLFLSGTYTDTQYF. The whole variable domain, remainder taken from reference TRBV5-8 and TRBJ2-3, is EAGVTQSPTHLIKTRGQQATLRCSPISGHTSVYWYQQALGLGLQFLLWYDEGEERNRGNFPPRFSGRQFPNYSSELNVNALELEDSALYLCASSLFLSGTYTDTQYFGPGTRLTVL.

This clonotype has a count of ten or more. The chain uses TRBV2 and TRBJ2-4, with 7 bases matching TRBD2. The trim removed 7 bases at V and 7 bases at J, leaving 10 bases unmatched. The CDR3 is 14 amino acids. The germline CDR1 and CDR2 sequences are SNHLY and FYNNEI. The CDR3 DNA follows: TGTGCCAGCATCTCTAGCGGAATGGTGAACATTCAGTACTTC. Translated, it gives CASISSGMVNIQYF.

The V call is TRBV10-3, the J call TRBJ2-7, with a weak D call TRBD2 (7 bases). Germline loops: CDR1 ENHRY, CDR2 SYGVKD. Trimming took 3 bases from V and 6 from J, leaving 15 bases between them. CDR3 length: 14 residues. CDR3: CAISDGKGGIEQYF. The CDR3 region has the DNA TGTGCCATCAGTGACGGCAAGGGGGGGATCGAGCAGTACTTC.

This clonotype has ten or more counts. Its ends do not fully match the called genes, so a read error is possible. The chain joins TRBV5-1 to TRBJ2-1; D unclear. The germline CDR1 and CDR2 sequences are SGHRS and YFSETQ. CDR3 length: 12 residues. CDR3 sequence (DNA): TGCGCCAGCAGCTTCAGTCACAATAAGCAGTTCTTC. Residues: CASSFSHNKQFF.